The 25 T cell receptor beta chains in this list originate from one sample, sequenced in a study of CD8 T cells in Susac syndrome. cDNA came from roughly 0.5 to 1 ug RNA primed by random hexamers. TCRdb re-analysed the immunoSEQ multiplex PCR reads in MiXCR, keeping a single row per CDR3 protein. Of roughly 150,000 distinct CDR3 sequences in the sample, just under 95% were seen once. The specimen was CD4+ T cells from PBMCs. These receptors all come from a human donor in good health.

The rearrangement links TRBV6-2 or TRBV6-3 to TRBJ1-1; tentative D call: TRBD1 (6 bases). The CDR3 length is 14 residues. Per germline, CDR1 MNHEY and CDR2 SVGEGT. V was trimmed by 5 bases and J by 7 bases, leaving 17 bases between them. The CDR3 DNA follows: TGTGCCAGCAGTAAGGGGGGCTCATTGAGTGAAGCTTTCTTT. Its protein product is CASSKGGSLSEAFF.

The V call is TRBV12-3 or TRBV12-4, the J call TRBJ2-3; D uncertain. Trimming removed 1 base from V and 6 bases from J, with 8 bases in between. This CDR3 comprises 13 residues. CDR3 nucleotide sequence: TGTGCCAGCAGTTTAGATAACATTGATACGCAGTATTTT. Residues: CASSLDNIDTQYF.

Worth noting for this clonotype: At one of its ends the junction is not consistent with the germline gene, which may arise from a read error. V and J are TRBV30 and TRBJ1-6; a possible D gene is TRBD1 (5 bases). In germline, CDR1 is GTSNPN, CDR2 SVGIG (reference sequence). CDR3 length: 13 residues. The CDR3 protein is CAWTAGRNSPLHF. CDR3 nucleotide sequence: TGTGCTTGGACGGCAGGGAGAAATTCACCCCTCCACTTT.

V and J are TRBV2 and TRBJ1-2, with D possibly being TRBD1 (6 bases). CDR1 is SNHLY, CDR2 FYNNEI, per germline. V was clipped by 7 bases and J by 5 bases, with 14 bases between them. The CDR3 spans 13 residues. CDR3 amino acids: CASTRDMSYGYTF. The DNA for the CDR3 is TGTGCCAGCACCCGGGACATGAGTTATGGCTACACCTTC.

V is TRBV3-1 and J is TRBJ2-1; the match to TRBD2 covers 9 bases. Germline lookup yields CDR1 LGHDT and CDR2 YNNKEL (reference sequence). V trimming: 2 bases; J trimming: 5 bases; junction bases outside the gene matches: 4. The length of the CDR3 is 15 residues. The chain's CDR3 is CASSQMRGGDNEQFF. CDR3 nucleotides: TGTGCCAGCAGCCAAATGCGGGGGGGCGACAATGAGCAGTTCTTC.

The chain is built from TRBV20-1 and TRBJ2-5, with 13 bases lining up with TRBD2. The germline V gene encodes CDR1 DFQATT and CDR2 SNEGSKA (reference sequence). The ends lost 6 bases at V and 3 bases at J; junction bases unmatched: 10. The CDR3 runs to 16 residues. This CDR3 is CSAGGTSGDLKETQYF. The DNA for the CDR3 is TGCAGTGCCGGAGGGACTAGCGGGGATTTAAAAGAGACCCAGTACTTC.

V gene TRBV5-1 combines with J gene TRBJ2-7; 9 bases map to TRBD2. The germline gives CDR1 SGHRS, CDR2 YFSETQ. V trimming: 7 bases; J trimming: 2 bases; junction bases outside the gene matches: 4. The CDR3 spans 13 residues. CDR3 residues: CASAGTSTYEQYF. The CDR3 DNA reads TGCGCCAGCGCCGGGACTAGCACCTACGAGCAGTACTTC.

The DNA for the CDR3 is TGTGCCAGCAGTTCACAGGATCGCTATGGCTACACCTTC. It is translated as CASSSQDRYGYTF. The V call is TRBV2, the J call TRBJ1-2, with D maybe TRBD1 (5 bases). Looked up from germline, CDR1 is SNHLY and CDR2 is FYNNEI. The ends were cut back, 5 bases at V and 4 bases at J, with 11 bases in the middle. This CDR3 comprises 13 residues.

The rearrangement joins TRBV29-1 to TRBJ2-6; D unclear. Trimming cost V 1 base and J 0 bases, with 4 bases left between them. Germline CDR1 SQVTM, CDR2 ANQGSEA. This CDR3 is built from 14 residues. CDR3 coding DNA: TGCAGCGTTGAAGTTGGCTCTGGGGCCAACGTCCTGACTTTC. The encoded protein is CSVEVGSGANVLTF. Full variable domain (outside the CDR3, taken from reference TRBV29-1 and TRBJ2-6): SAVISQKPSRDICQRGTSLTIQCQVDSQVTMMFWYRQQPGQSLTLIATANQGSEATYESGFVIDKFPISRPNLTFSTLTVSNMSPEDSSIYLCSVEVGSGANVLTFGAGSRLTVL.

The chain links TRBV29-1 to TRBJ1-4; 9 positions agree with TRBD1. Germline values: CDR1 SQVTM, CDR2 ANQGSEA. The CDR3 totals 13 residues. V was clipped by 6 bases and J by 7 bases; unmatched bases: 6. The CDR3 DNA follows: TGCAGCGTCGGGACAGGGTACACTGAAAAACTGTTTTTT. Its translation: CSVGTGYTEKLFF.

This rearrangement joins TRBV12-3 or TRBV12-4 to TRBJ1-5; 10 bases fit TRBD1. Trimming removed 2 bases from V and 5 bases from J; junction bases left unmatched: 6. The CDR3 covers 16 residues. CDR3 protein: CASSLRQGASDQPQHF. In nucleotides, the CDR3 is TGTGCCAGCAGTTTAAGACAGGGGGCAAGTGATCAGCCCCAGCATTTT.

This chain links TRBV5-1 with TRBJ2-5, with 14 positions matching TRBD2. With V trimmed by 4 bases and J by 5 bases, 7 bases remained unmatched. Germline loops: CDR1 SGHRS, CDR2 YFSETQ. The CDR3 is 16 amino acids. Written as DNA, the CDR3 is TGCGCCAGCAGCCCGACTAGCGGGGGGGCCGCGGAGACCCAGTACTTC. Translated, it gives CASSPTSGGAAETQYF.

This chain uses TRBV20-1 with TRBJ2-1; 11 nucleotides align to TRBD2. Trimming took 4 bases from V and 5 from J; bases not matched to a gene: 1. The CDR3 is 13 residues long. Germline V gene sequence: CDR1 DFQATT, CDR2 SNEGSKA (reference sequence). CDR3 protein: CSAIAGGDNEQFF. The CDR3 DNA follows: TGCAGTGCTATAGCGGGGGGGGACAATGAGCAGTTCTTC.

The V gene is TRBV29-1, the J gene TRBJ2-1; D gene unclear. The V gene lost 4 bases and the J gene lost 0 bases, with 7 bases spanning the gap. The germline CDR1 and CDR2 sequences are SQVTM and ANQGSEA. CDR3 length: 13 residues. CDR3 in DNA: TGCAGCGTTGTCGGAAGCTCCTACAATGAGCAGTTCTTC. Residues: CSVVGSSYNEQFF.

The chain joins TRBV5-4 to TRBJ2-7; TRBD1 matches 7 bases. V shed 2 bases, J shed 1 base, and the junction held 3 bases outside the gene matches. The CDR3 has 14 residues. The germline V gene encodes CDR1 SGHNT and CDR2 YYREEE (reference sequence). CDR3 DNA sequence: TGTGCCAGCAGCTTTTGGGACAGTTCCTACGAGCAGTACTTC. Its protein is CASSFWDSSYEQYF.

The chain couples TRBV9 to TRBJ1-3, with TRBD1 as a possible D gene (6 bases). The CDR3 covers 15 residues. With 1 base removed from V and 0 bases from J, the gap between germline ends came to 8 bases. The germline V gene has CDR1 SGDLS and CDR2 YYNGEE. The CDR3 sequence is CASSVQGTSGNTIYF. The CDR3 nucleotides read TGTGCCAGCAGCGTACAGGGGACCTCTGGAAACACCATATATTTT.

This clonotype was found a few times. V and J are TRBV7-2 and TRBJ1-2; 7 nucleotides match TRBD1. CDR1 is SGHTA, CDR2 FQGNSA, per germline. CDR3 length: 13 amino acids. V shed 4 bases, J shed 2 bases, and the junction held 1 base outside the gene matches. The DNA for the CDR3 is TGTGCCAGCAGCTCGGGACAGAACTATGGCTACACCTTC. Translating gives CASSSGQNYGYTF.

This clonotype came up once. Here the CDR3 DNA reads TGTGCCAGCTCACAAAATCCCGGGACGGCGAACACTGAAGCTTTCTTT. Amino acid sequence: CASSQNPGTANTEAFF. The V call is TRBV18, the J call TRBJ1-1; tentative D call: TRBD1 (5 bases). From germline, CDR1 is KGHSH and CDR2 LQKENI. The CDR3 spans 16 residues. V was cut by 4 bases and J by 1 base, with 16 bases left in between.

The rearrangement uses TRBV20-1 and TRBJ2-7, with D unresolved. Deletions cut 6 bases from V and 6 bases from J, with 12 bases between. The CDR3 has 11 amino acids. Germline values: CDR1 DFQATT, CDR2 SNEGSKA (reference sequence). CDR3 sequence (DNA): TGCAGTGCCCCCGTTAGGGCCGAGCAGTACTTC. Its translation: CSAPVRAEQYF.

This chain joins TRBV2 and TRBJ1-1, with 7 bases matching TRBD1. V trimming: 7 bases; J trimming: 7 bases; junction bases outside the gene matches: 6. The germline gives CDR1 SNHLY, CDR2 FYNNEI. This CDR3 contains 12 residues. CDR3 sequence (DNA): TGTGCCAGCACCACAGACAGGGATGAAGCTTTCTTT. Its translation is CASTTDRDEAFF. The full variable domain, completed using reference TRBV2 and TRBJ1-1, is EPEVTQTPSHQVTQMGQEVILRCVPISNHLYFYWYRQILGQKVEFLVSFYNNEISEKSEIFDDQFSVERPDGSNFTLKIRSTKLEDSAMYFCASTTDRDEAFFGQGTRLTVV.

The V and J genes are TRBV6-6 and TRBJ1-2; D is uncertain. The length of the CDR3 is 12 residues. V lost 2 bases, J lost 5 bases, and 6 bases lay in between. CDR1 and CDR2 from the germline V gene are MNHNY and SVGAGI (reference sequence). CDR3 nucleotide sequence: TGTGCCAGCAGTTACGGCCTGTATGGCTACACCTTC. It is translated as CASSYGLYGYTF.

The rearrangement uses TRBV20-1 and TRBJ1-1; no clear D gene. The V and J ends lost 1 base and 2 bases respectively, with 8 bases between them. CDR3 length equals 13 residues. Germline CDR1 and CDR2: DFQATT and SNEGSKA (reference sequence). The chain's CDR3 is CSARGGANTEAFF. The CDR3 DNA reads TGCAGTGCTAGAGGTGGAGCTAACACTGAAGCTTTCTTT.

The chain links TRBV5-1 to TRBJ2-2; D may be TRBD1 (6 bases). Trimming took 5 bases from V and 3 from J, leaving 8 bases between them. The CDR3 spans 13 residues. Germline V gene data show CDR1 as SGHRS and CDR2 as YFSETQ. CDR3 amino acids: CASRDSDTGELFF. The CDR3, as DNA: TGCGCCAGCAGGGACAGCGACACCGGGGAGCTGTTTTTT.

The rearrangement joins TRBV4-1 to TRBJ2-7, with 10 bases matching TRBD1. Germline CDR1 reads MGHRA; CDR2 reads YSYEKL. V lost 0 bases and J lost 0; bases outside the gene matches: 20. The CDR3 covers 22 residues. The CDR3 sequence is CASSQDYGTGQGVSILSYEQYF. CDR3 nucleotides: TGCGCCAGCAGCCAAGATTATGGGACCGGACAGGGGGTCTCGATCCTCTCCTACGAGCAGTACTTC.

The V and J genes are TRBV10-3 and TRBJ1-1; the D is unclear. V was shortened by 3 bases and J by 3 bases, with 11 bases between the two germline ends. Per the germline V gene, CDR1 is ENHRY and CDR2 is SYGVKD. The CDR3 contains 14 residues. DNA for the CDR3: TGTGCCATCAGTGACGTCAGTAAACACACTGAAGCTTTCTTT. It translates to CAISDVSKHTEAFF.